This record looks at one TCR beta chain sequence and its context. The antigen remains unidentified. The entry originates in a study of blood T cells in healthy people across ages. Study observations and caveats: In these data, TCR beta diversity tracked strongly with naive T cell percentage.

Primed by a sample-barcoded 5' primer and a J-beta primer mix, a second PCR proceeded for 7 to 11 cycles. TCRdb re-derived calls from the 5' RACE reads in MiXCR, one entry per CDR3 protein. The table shows 650,000 to 900,000 distinct CDR3 sequences, with around 68% occurring only once. This TCR was recovered from a man between 25 and 39 years old in good health. Sequencing was done on a sample of blood.

The CDR3 DNA sequence: TGCAGCGTTGAGGCAGGGACCCACTATGGCTACACCTTC. Its translation is CSVEAGTHYGYTF. The rearrangement joins TRBV29-1 to TRBJ1-2, with D maybe TRBD1 (5 bases). Germline V gives CDR1 SQVTM, CDR2 ANQGSEA. This CDR3 is built from 13 residues. Trimming took off 3 bases at V and 3 bases at J, with 11 bases between the two ends.